This is a list of T cell receptor beta chains from one sample in a study of T cells after yellow fever vaccination. TCRdb reanalysed the 5' RACE reads using MiXCR and keeps one entry per CDR3 protein. The data hold around 600,000 distinct CDR3 sequences, with 10% to 15% observed a single time. The sample in question was PBMCs, obtained on the day of the yellow fever booster vaccination. These receptors were obtained from a man in his thirties or forties who received the YFV17D yellow fever vaccine. Each CDR3 is given with its conserved first and last residue. A D gene is named only where the DNA matches it firmly. The listing skips clone size in some rows; elsewhere it reads once, few, many or a size class.

clone_size d_call j_call v_call cdr3_nt cdr3_aa
- - TRBJ2-2 TRBV27 TGTGCCAGCAGTTTTAGGCCGAGTGGGGAGCTGTTTTTT CASSFRPSGELFF
many TRBD1 TRBJ2-5 TRBV18 TGTGCCAGCTCACCGCTCGACAGGGAAGAGACCCAGTACTTC CASSPLDREETQYF
few - TRBJ1-1 TRBV19 TGTGCCAGTAGTAGGTCGGTGATTACTCCTGAAGCTTTCTTT CASSRSVITPEAFF
few TRBD2 TRBJ2-5 TRBV20-1 TGCAGTGCCACATCGGGACTAGCGGGAGTTGAGGAGACCCAGTACTTC CSATSGLAGVEETQYF
many - TRBJ2-5 TRBV4-3 TGCGCCAGCAGCCGCCGCGCAGCAGGAGGAGAGACCCAGTACTTC CASSRRAAGGETQYF
- - TRBJ2-2 TRBV10-2 TGCGCCAGCAGGGACGAAGGGGGAGACGGCACCGGGGAGCTGTTTTTT CASRDEGGDGTGELFF
- TRBD2 TRBJ2-1 TRBV25-1 TGTGCCAGCAGTTGGGCTAGCGGGAGGGGGCATGAGCAGTTCTTC CASSWASGRGHEQFF
- - TRBJ1-1 TRBV6-5 TGTGCCAGCAGTTCCACTCGATTGAGGGGAGTCACTGAAGCTTTCTTT CASSSTRLRGVTEAFF
few - TRBJ1-1 TRBV15 TGTGCCACCAGTGGAAGTGGCACTGAAGCTTTCTTT CATSGSGTEAFF
few - TRBJ2-7 TRBV5-1 TGCGCCAGCAGCGAAGGGACGCCGGCGGGAGAGCAGTACTTC CASSEGTPAGEQYF
few TRBD1 TRBJ1-2 TRBV6-2/TRBV6-3 TGTGCCAGCAGTGTACCGGGACAGCAAGCCCTCCTCTATGGCTACACCTTC CASSVPGQQALLYGYTF
few TRBD2 TRBJ2-7 TRBV2 TGTGCCAGCAGTGTGGAGGGAGGGCCGTACGGCGAGCAGTACTTC CASSVEGGPYGEQYF
- - TRBJ2-3 TRBV27 TGTGCCAGCAGTCCCACCCAAGCGAACACAGATACGCAGTATTTT CASSPTQANTDTQYF
few - TRBJ2-7 TRBV20-1 TGCAGTGCTAGGTCCCCAATAGGGGGAGGGCCATATGAGCAGTACTTC CSARSPIGGGPYEQYF
few - TRBJ2-3 TRBV20-1 TGCAGTGCTACACCTAGCTGGAGGGCCGAAGGTCCTCGGAATTACCGACGCACAGATACGCAGTATTTT CSATPSWRAEGPRNYRRTDTQYF
few - TRBJ2-7 TRBV7-2 TGTGCCAGCAGCTTAGTACCGGGAAGCTCCTACGAGCAGTACTTC CASSLVPGSSYEQYF
few TRBD1 TRBJ2-5 TRBV29-1 TGCAGCGTTGGGGTGGCAGGGGGCCGTGAGACCCAGTACTTC CSVGVAGGRETQYF
few TRBD2 TRBJ2-1 TRBV3-1 TGTGCCAGCAGCCAACCTACGCCCGGACTAGCAAATGAGCAGTTCTTC CASSQPTPGLANEQFF
few - TRBJ2-3 TRBV7-8 TGTGCCAGCAGTTACTCCTCGGGCCTAGTAAGCACAGATACGCAGTATTTT CASSYSSGLVSTDTQYF
few TRBD2 TRBJ2-3 TRBV9 TGTGCCAGCAGCGTAGAGGCTAGCGGGAGAGCAGATACGCAGTATTTT CASSVEASGRADTQYF
few - TRBJ2-3 TRBV12-3/TRBV12-4 TGTGCCAGCATTAAACGATTTGCAGATACGCAGTATTTT CASIKRFADTQYF
- TRBD1 TRBJ1-2 TRBV10-3 TGTGCCATCGGGGACAGGGGTAACTATGGCTACACCTTC CAIGDRGNYGYTF
few - TRBJ2-2 TRBV20-1 TGCAGTGCCCCGGGGATTGTCGGGGAGCTGTTTTTT CSAPGIVGELFF
few TRBD2 TRBJ2-7 TRBV6-5 TGTGCCAGCAGTTACGGTAGCGGGAGTTCCTACGAGCAGTACTTC CASSYGSGSSYEQYF
few - TRBJ1-5 TRBV7-2 TGTGCCAGCAGCTTTAACGGCAATCAGCCCCAGCATTTT CASSFNGNQPQHF
- - TRBJ2-7 TRBV20-1 TGCAGTGCAAACCGGGAGCGTACTTTGGAGCAGTACTTC CSANRERTLEQYF
few TRBD1 TRBJ2-7 TRBV4-1 TGCGCCAGCAGCCCGGGACAGGGGGCCCACGAGCAGTACTTC CASSPGQGAHEQYF
few - TRBJ1-3 TRBV7-6 TGTGCCAGCAGTTCGTTCGGGTCTGGAAACACCATATATTTT CASSSFGSGNTIYF
- - TRBJ2-5 TRBV29-1 TGCAGCGTTGCTGGTCGAGAGACCCAGTACTTC CSVAGRETQYF
many - TRBJ1-1 TRBV12-3/TRBV12-4 TGTGCCAGCAGTTTAGGGGGGAACACTGAAGCTTTCTTT CASSLGGNTEAFF
few - TRBJ2-7 TRBV24-1 TGTGCCACCAGTGACCAAGAAAGCTCTTGGCACAGATCCTACGAGCAGTACTTC CATSDQESSWHRSYEQYF
- - TRBJ1-2 TRBV25-1 TGTGCCAGCCGAGGGACAAGGAACTATGGCTACACCTTC CASRGTRNYGYTF
many TRBD2 TRBJ2-3 TRBV20-1 TGCAGTGCCACCGGGGGGGCGGGGACAGATACGCAGTATTTT CSATGGAGTDTQYF
- - TRBJ2-7 TRBV7-2 TGTGCCAGCAGCTTAAGGGGGACCGGGACTACCTCGGAGCAGTACTTC CASSLRGTGTTSEQYF
- - TRBJ2-7 TRBV20-1 TGCAGTGCTACTGGGTCCGAGCAGTACTTC CSATGSEQYF
- TRBD1 TRBJ2-1 TRBV28 TGTGCCAGCAGTTCCCGGGACAGTTTCTACAATGAGCAGTTCTTC CASSSRDSFYNEQFF